Listed here are 2 T cell receptor beta chains from one sample, sequenced in a study of shared T cell receptors in the human thymus listed by TCRdb under 2021. Library generation was performed with the immunoSEQ multiplex PCR assay. TCRdb retrieved this table from immuneACCESS and kept in-frame rearrangements only. Not all clones are present; in checked studies, unresolved V genes account for under half, and no reason is known for the remainder. The sample profile shows approximately 660,000 clones; over 75% of them were found once. Jointly, the top ten make up around 0.0099% of the sample. These same records also appear under a second study, on human thymus T cells.

Sequenced input: thymocytes. The origin of the receptors is a boy under two years old with a congenital heart defect. Donor details come from another sample of the same person, matched by shared clones.

This clone occurred once. The genes are TRBV28 and TRBJ1-1, with 9 bases aligning to TRBD1. From germline, CDR1 is MDHEN and CDR2 SYDVKM. The CDR3 length is 16 residues. V was pared by 2 bases and J by 5 bases, with 9 bases of the junction left unmatched. This CDR3 is CASSLGGRTGVTEAFF. The CDR3 DNA sequence: TGTGCCAGCAGTTTAGGAGGACGGACAGGGGTGACTGAAGCTTTCTTT.

The chain employs TRBV4-2 and TRBJ2-5; 10 bases agree with TRBD2. V shed 4 bases and J 11 bases; nucleotides not matched to a gene: 16. The CDR3 is made up of 16 amino acids. From germline, CDR1 is LGHNA and CDR2 YNFKEQ. The CDR3 loop reads CASSPTETSGRKEQYF. The CDR3 DNA sequence: TGTGCCAGCAGCCCCACGGAGACTAGCGGGCGCAAAGAGCAGTACTTC.